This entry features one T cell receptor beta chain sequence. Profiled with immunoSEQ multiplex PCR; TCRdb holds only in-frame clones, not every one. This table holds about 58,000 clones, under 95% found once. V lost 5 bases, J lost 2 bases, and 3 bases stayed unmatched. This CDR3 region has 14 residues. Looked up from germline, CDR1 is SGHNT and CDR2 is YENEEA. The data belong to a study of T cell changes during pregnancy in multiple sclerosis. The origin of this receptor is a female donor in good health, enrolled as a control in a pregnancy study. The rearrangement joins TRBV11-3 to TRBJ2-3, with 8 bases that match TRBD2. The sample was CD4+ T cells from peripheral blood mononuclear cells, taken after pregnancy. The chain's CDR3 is CASSREGDTDTQYF. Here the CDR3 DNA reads TGTGCCAGCAGCCGGGAGGGGGACACAGATACGCAGTATTTT.